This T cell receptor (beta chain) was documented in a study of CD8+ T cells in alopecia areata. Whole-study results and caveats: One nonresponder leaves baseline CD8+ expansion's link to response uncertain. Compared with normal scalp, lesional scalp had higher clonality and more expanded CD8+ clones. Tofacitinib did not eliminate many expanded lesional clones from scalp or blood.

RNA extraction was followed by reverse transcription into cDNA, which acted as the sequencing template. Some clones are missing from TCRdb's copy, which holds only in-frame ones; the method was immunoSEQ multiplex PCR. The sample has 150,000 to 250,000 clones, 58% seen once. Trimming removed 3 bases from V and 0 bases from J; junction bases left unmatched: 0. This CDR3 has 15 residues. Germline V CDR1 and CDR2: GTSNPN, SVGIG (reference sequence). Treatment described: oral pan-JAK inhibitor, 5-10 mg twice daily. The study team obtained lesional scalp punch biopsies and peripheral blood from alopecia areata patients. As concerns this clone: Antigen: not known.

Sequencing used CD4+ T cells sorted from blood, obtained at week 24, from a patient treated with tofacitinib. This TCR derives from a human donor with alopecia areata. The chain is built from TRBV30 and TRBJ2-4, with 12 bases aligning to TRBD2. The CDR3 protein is CAWRGLAGAKNIQYF. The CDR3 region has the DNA TGTGCCTGGAGGGGACTAGCGGGAGCCAAAAACATTCAGTACTTC. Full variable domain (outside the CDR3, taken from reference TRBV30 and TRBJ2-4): SQTIHQWPATLVQPVGSPLSLECTVEGTSNPNLYWYRQAAGRGLQLLFYSVGIGQISSEVPQNLSASRPQDRQFILSSKKLLLSDSGFYLCAWRGLAGAKNIQYFGAGTRLSVL.